The present entry profiles one TCR beta chain with its context. This sample is part of a study of cytomegalovirus exposure and HLA in healthy donors. In the PCR, 60 Vbeta and 13 Jbeta primers were used. Sequenced by immunoSEQ multiplex PCR; TCRdb stores in-frame clones only, minus some. The sample lists about 140,000 clones, about 84% occurring once. Sample: PBMCs. The sequence was obtained from a woman between 18 and 29 years old in good health and CMV-seropositive.

Written as DNA, the CDR3 is TGTGCCAGCAGCTTAGGACTAGCGTCCAATGAGCAGTTCTTC. Amino acids: CASSLGLASNEQFF. The chain has TRBV7-6 and TRBJ2-1, with 8 bases matching TRBD2. This CDR3 is 14 amino acids long. V lost 1 base to trimming and J lost 6 bases; unmatched junction nucleotides: 2. The germline V gene encodes CDR1 SGHVS and CDR2 FNYEAQ. The full variable domain, its missing parts supplied by reference TRBV7-6 and TRBJ2-1, is GAGVSQSPRYKVTKRGQDVALRCDPISGHVSLYWYRQALGQGPEFLTYFNYEAQQDKSGLPNDRFSAERPEGSISTLTIQRTEQRDSAMYRCASSLGLASNEQFFGPGTRLTVL.